Listed here are 5 T cell receptor beta chains from one sample, sequenced in a study of cytomegalovirus exposure and HLA in healthy donors. With 60 Vbeta and 13 Jbeta primers, the PCR was carried out. Method: immunoSEQ multiplex PCR; TCRdb's copy keeps in-frame clones and lacks some. Of about 190,000 clones in the sample, over 75% were seen once. The sequenced material came from PBMCs. These receptors originate from a man aged 35 to 55 in good health and CMV-seropositive.

The rearrangement uses TRBV5-5 and TRBJ1-4; maybe TRBD1 (6 bases). This CDR3 is built from 13 residues. The V and J ends lost 3 bases and 5 bases respectively, with 8 bases between them. From germline, CDR1 is SGHKS and CDR2 YYEKEE (reference sequence). As DNA, the CDR3 is TGTGCCAGCAGCTCGGACAGAAATGAAAAACTGTTTTTT. Its translation is CASSSDRNEKLFF.

Worth noting for this clone: Relative to the germline gene, one junction end is altered; a read error may explain this. The V and J genes are TRBV2 and TRBJ2-3, with 13 bases fitting TRBD2. CDR3 length: 16 amino acids. Germline CDR1 SNHLY, CDR2 FYNNEI. CDR3 DNA: TGTGCCAGCAGAACCGGACTAGCGGGGGCCACAGGTACGCAGTATTTT. The encoded protein is CASRTGLAGATGTQYF. Looking up the rest from reference TRBV2 and TRBJ2-3 gives the full variable domain: EPEVTQTPSHQVTQMGQEVILRCVPISNHLYFYWYRQILGQKVEFLVSFYNNEISEKSEIFDDQFSVERPDGSNFTLKIRSTKLEDSAMYFCASRTGLAGATGTQYFGPGTRLTVL.

This clone came up a few times. This chain joins TRBV27 and TRBJ2-3, with D perhaps matching TRBD2 (6 bases). The CDR3 spans 13 residues. Deletions cut 4 bases from V and 7 bases from J, with 12 bases between. Germline values: CDR1 MNHEY, CDR2 SMNVEV (reference sequence). DNA of the CDR3: TGTGCCAGCAGTTCACCGGGAGTCCATACGCAGTATTTT. This gives the protein CASSSPGVHTQYF.

The V call is TRBV5-1, the J call TRBJ2-3; 9 bases match TRBD1. The CDR3 consists of 17 residues. Losses at the gene ends were 0 bases for V and 4 bases for J; bases not matched to a gene: 9. CDR1 SGHRS and CDR2 YFSETQ come from the germline V gene. CDR3 in amino acids: CASSLAYGTGKADTQYF. DNA for the CDR3: TGCGCCAGCAGCTTGGCCTACGGGACAGGGAAGGCAGATACGCAGTATTTT. The full variable domain, rest sourced from reference TRBV5-1 and TRBJ2-3, is KAGVTQTPRYLIKTRGQQVTLSCSPISGHRSVSWYQQTPGQGLQFLFEYFSETQRNKGNFPGRFSGRQFSNSRSEMNVSTLELGDSALYLCASSLAYGTGKADTQYFGPGTRLTVL.

This clone turned up a few times. This chain joins TRBV7-3 and TRBJ2-1; 7 bases fit TRBD1. Per the germline V gene, CDR1 is SGHTA and CDR2 is FQGTGA. V trimming: 2 bases; J trimming: 3 bases; junction bases outside the gene matches: 4. The CDR3 is 15 amino acids. The CDR3 loop reads CASSLSGDSYNEQFF. CDR3 nucleotide sequence: TGTGCCAGCAGCTTATCCGGGGACAGCTACAATGAGCAGTTCTTC.